This T cell receptor beta chain derives from a study of T cells in localized non-small cell lung cancer. General study findings and limits: Uninvolved adjacent lung had the highest recorded T cell clonality, with tumor below it. Turning up in adjacent lung were a median roughly 62 of the top 100 tumor clones. It remains possible that heterogeneity exists, since only one tumor region was sequenced.

Some clones are missing from TCRdb's copy, which holds only in-frame ones; the method was immunoSEQ multiplex PCR. The repertoire holds over 30,000 clones, with over 65% as singletons. On this clone: Its matching antigen is unknown.

Looked up from germline, CDR1 is SGDLS and CDR2 is YYNGEE. The CDR3 consists of 14 residues. Trimming stripped 3 bases from V and 0 bases from J, with 9 bases between. This sequence was found in a male donor older than 55 with stage II squamous cell lung carcinoma. The specimen was peripheral blood, collected before any cancer treatment. This sequence joins TRBV9 and TRBJ1-1; possible D gene TRBD1, 5 bases. CDR3 DNA sequence: TGTGCCAGCAGCGGGGACGCCATGAACACTGAAGCTTTCTTT. This translates into CASSGDAMNTEAFF.